The rows below give T cell receptor beta chains drawn from one sample of a study of T-cell reconstitution after alpha-beta-depleted transplantation in children. TCRdb re-derived calls from the PCR reads in MiXCR, one entry per CDR3 protein. This sample has about 500,000 distinct CDR3 sequences, with less than 35% found just once. The sample here was PBMCs from the stem cell graft donor, taken from the stem cell graft. All receptors come from a human donor who donated a stem cell graft to a child with aplastic anemia. CDR3s include the opening cysteine and the closing phenylalanine or tryptophan. D genes are given only for firm matches. Some rows mark clone size as missing; the rest say once, few, many or name a class of expanded clone.

j_call v_call d_call clone_size cdr3_aa cdr3_nt
TRBJ2-1 TRBV24-1 - - CATSDPSGGGQGYYNEQFF TGTGCCACCAGTGATCCCTCGGGGGGGGGACAGGGATACTACAATGAGCAGTTCTTC
TRBJ2-2 TRBV30 - - CACIPGGLNAGELFF TGTGCCTGCATACCCGGGGGGCTGAACGCCGGGGAGCTGTTTTTT
TRBJ1-6 TRBV12-3/TRBV12-4 - - CASSLLPPGDNSPLHF TGTGCCAGCAGCCTCCTCCCTCCGGGGGACAATTCACCCCTCCACTTT
TRBJ1-5 TRBV30 - few CAWSQGNQPQHF TGTGCCTGGAGTCAAGGGAATCAGCCCCAGCATTTT
TRBJ2-2 TRBV5-1 - - CASKEGSTTGELFF TGCGCCAGCAAGGAGGGGTCGACCACCGGGGAGCTGTTTTTT
TRBJ2-7 TRBV5-1 - few CASRYTRETLAGEQYF TGCGCCAGCAGATACACCAGGGAGACTCTCGCCGGCGAGCAGTACTTC
TRBJ2-1 TRBV28 - - CASRVGSGSDTFF -
TRBJ1-1 TRBV7-9 TRBD1 - CASSQGQIMNTEAFF TGTGCCAGCAGCCAGGGACAGATCATGAACACTGAAGCTTTCTTT
TRBJ2-1 TRBV7-2 TRBD1 few CASSSDRVEQFF TGTGCCAGCAGCTCCGACAGGGTTGAGCAGTTCTTC
TRBJ1-1 TRBV25-1 - - CASSATGILNTEAFF TGTGCCAGCAGTGCAACAGGGATTTTAAACACTGAAGCTTTCTTT
TRBJ2-5 TRBV7-2 - - CASSLGSGIAETQYF TGTGCCAGCAGCTTGGGTTCAGGGATCGCAGAGACCCAGTACTTC
TRBJ1-1 TRBV11-1 TRBD1 - CASTPGVGQLNTEAFF TGTGCCAGCACCCCGGGGGTGGGACAGCTGAACACTGAAGCTTTCTTT
TRBJ1-2 TRBV5-4 TRBD1 - CASSDRGRDGYTF TGTGCCAGCAGTGACAGGGGGCGCGACGGCTACACCTTC
TRBJ1-4 TRBV4-2 - - CASSQGAVITTNEKLFF TGTGCCAGCAGCCAAGGGGCTGTTATCACAACTAATGAAAAACTGTTTTTT
TRBJ2-7 TRBV12-3/TRBV12-4 TRBD2 - CASSPTTTSGPEQYF TGTGCCAGCAGTCCCACGACGACTAGCGGGCCTGAGCAGTACTTC